This T cell receptor beta chain derives from a study of CD8 T cells in Susac syndrome. CD8+ and CD4+ T cells circulating in blood were sequenced for TCR beta. The CD8+ and CD4+ T cells were negatively isolated, with the TEMRA cells enriched by FACS. The RNA, about 0.5 to 1 ug, was put through reverse transcription using random hexamers. Amplification of TCR beta CDR3 spanned 54 Vbeta and 13 Jbeta via immunoSEQ multiplex PCR. TCRdb fed the immunoSEQ multiplex PCR reads into MiXCR, producing one record per CDR3 protein. The repertoire holds approximately 71,000 distinct CDR3 sequences, with 96% as singletons. In germline, CDR1 is SGHRS, CDR2 YFSETQ. This CDR3 is built from 14 residues. Trimming shortened V by 5 bases and J by 1 base, and 12 bases separated the two germline ends.

The V and J genes are TRBV5-1 and TRBJ1-1, with TRBD1 as a possible D gene (5 bases). Sequenced input: CD4+ T cells from PBMCs. The clonotype comes from a human donor with multiple sclerosis. The CDR3 coding sequence is TGCGCCAGCAGTCGAGACGGGGGGAACACTGAAGCTTTCTTT. As protein: CASSRDGGNTEAFF.